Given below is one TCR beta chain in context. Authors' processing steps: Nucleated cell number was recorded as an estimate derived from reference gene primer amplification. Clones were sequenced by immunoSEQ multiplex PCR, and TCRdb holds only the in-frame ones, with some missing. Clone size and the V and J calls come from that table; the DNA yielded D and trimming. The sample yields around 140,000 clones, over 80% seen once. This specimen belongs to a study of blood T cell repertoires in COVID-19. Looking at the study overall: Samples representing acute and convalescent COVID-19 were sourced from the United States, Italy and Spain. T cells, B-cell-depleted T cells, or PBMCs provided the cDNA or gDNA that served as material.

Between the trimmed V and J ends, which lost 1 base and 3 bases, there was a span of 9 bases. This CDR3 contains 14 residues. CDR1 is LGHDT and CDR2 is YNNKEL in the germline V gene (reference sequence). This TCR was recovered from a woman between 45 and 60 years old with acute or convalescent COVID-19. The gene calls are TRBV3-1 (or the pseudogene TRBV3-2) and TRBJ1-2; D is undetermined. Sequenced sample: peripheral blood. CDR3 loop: CASSQGPQDYGYTF. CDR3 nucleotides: TGTGCCAGCAGCCAAGGGCCTCAGGACTATGGCTACACCTTC.